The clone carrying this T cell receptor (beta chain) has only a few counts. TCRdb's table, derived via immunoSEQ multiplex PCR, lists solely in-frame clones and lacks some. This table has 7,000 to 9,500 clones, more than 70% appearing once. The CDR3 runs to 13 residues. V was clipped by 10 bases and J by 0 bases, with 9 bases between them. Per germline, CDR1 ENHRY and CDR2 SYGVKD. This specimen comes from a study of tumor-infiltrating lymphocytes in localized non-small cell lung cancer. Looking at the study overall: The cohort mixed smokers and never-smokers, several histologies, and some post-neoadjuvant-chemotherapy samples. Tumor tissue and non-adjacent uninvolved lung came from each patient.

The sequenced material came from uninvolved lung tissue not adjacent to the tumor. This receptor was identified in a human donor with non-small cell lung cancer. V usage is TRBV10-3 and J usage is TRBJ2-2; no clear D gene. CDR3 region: CATRHPNTGELFF. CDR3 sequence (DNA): TGTGCCACCCGACATCCGAACACCGGGGAGCTGTTTTTT.